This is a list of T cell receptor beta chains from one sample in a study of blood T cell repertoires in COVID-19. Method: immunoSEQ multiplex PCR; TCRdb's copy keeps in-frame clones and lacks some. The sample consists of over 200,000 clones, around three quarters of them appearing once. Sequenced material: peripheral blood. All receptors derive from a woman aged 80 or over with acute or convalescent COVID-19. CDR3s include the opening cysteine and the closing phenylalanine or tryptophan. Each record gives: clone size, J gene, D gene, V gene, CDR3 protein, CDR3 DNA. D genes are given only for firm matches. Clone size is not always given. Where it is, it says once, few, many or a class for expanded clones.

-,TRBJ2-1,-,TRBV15,CATSRDREGSEQFF,TGTGCCACCAGCAGAGATAGGGAAGGGAGTGAGCAGTTCTTC
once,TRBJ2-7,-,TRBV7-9,CASNGAAYEQYF,TGTGCCAGCAATGGGGCAGCCTACGAGCAGTACTTC
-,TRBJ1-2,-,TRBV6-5,CASSSGGGYTF,TGTGCCAGCTCATCCGGCGGTGGCTACACCTTC
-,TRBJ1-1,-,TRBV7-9,CASSLVQGGTEAFF,TGTGCCAGCAGCTTAGTGCAGGGAGGCACTGAAGCTTTCTTT
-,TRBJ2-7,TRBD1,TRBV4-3,CASSLTGGYEQYF,TGCGCCAGCAGCCTGACAGGGGGGTACGAGCAGTACTTC
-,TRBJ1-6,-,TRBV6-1,CASSEQSYNSPLHF,TGTGCCAGCAGTGAACAGTCATATAATTCACCCCTCCACTTT
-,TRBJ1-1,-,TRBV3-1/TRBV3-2,CASSQRFLGMNTEAFF,TGTGCCAGCAGCCAACGATTTTTGGGCATGAACACTGAAGCTTTCTTT
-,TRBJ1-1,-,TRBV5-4,CASSLGGLSIEAFF,TGTGCCAGCAGCTTGGGAGGGCTCAGTATTGAAGCTTTCTTT
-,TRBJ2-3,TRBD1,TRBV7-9,CASSFGQGTDTQYF,TGTGCCAGCAGCTTCGGACAGGGAACAGATACGCAGTATTTT
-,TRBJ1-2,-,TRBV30,CAWSVGTNYGYTF,TGTGCCTGGAGTGTCGGGACTAACTATGGCTACACCTTC
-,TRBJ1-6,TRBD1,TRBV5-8,CASSLTGYSTPLHF,TGTGCCAGCAGCCTGACAGGGTATTCCACACCCCTCCACTTT
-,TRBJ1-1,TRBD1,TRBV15,CATSWGQVGTEAFF,TGTGCCACCAGCTGGGGACAGGTCGGCACTGAAGCTTTCTTT
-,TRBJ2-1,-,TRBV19,CASSMGGSTGNEQFF,TGTGCCAGTAGTATGGGCGGGAGTACAGGGAATGAGCAGTTCTTC
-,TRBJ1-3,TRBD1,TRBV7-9,CASSPRTGPGNTIYF,TGTGCCAGCAGCCCTCGGACAGGGCCCGGAAACACCATATATTTT
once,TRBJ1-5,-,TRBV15,CATSARRNREFNQPQHF,TGTGCCACCAGCGCCCGAAGGAACAGGGAGTTCAATCAGCCCCAGCATTTT
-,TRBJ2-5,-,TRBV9,CASSAQWGGLETQYF,TGTGCCAGCAGCGCCCAGTGGGGGGGCCTGGAGACCCAGTACTTC
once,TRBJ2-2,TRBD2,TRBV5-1,CASSQGLAGGNTGELFF,TGCGCCAGCAGCCAGGGACTAGCGGGAGGGAACACCGGGGAGCTGTTTTTT
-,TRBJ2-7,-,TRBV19,CASSVGSVNEQYF,TGTGCCAGTAGTGTAGGGTCGGTTAACGAGCAGTACTTC
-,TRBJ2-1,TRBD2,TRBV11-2,CASSLASGGYNEQFF,TGTGCCAGCAGCTTAGCTAGCGGGGGGTACAATGAGCAGTTCTTC
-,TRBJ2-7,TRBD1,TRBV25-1,CASSRTGDLSYEQYF,TGTGCCAGCAGTCGGACAGGGGACCTGTCCTACGAGCAGTACTTC
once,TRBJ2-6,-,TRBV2,CASTTTSPGGANVLTF,TGTGCCAGCACGACAACATCCCCGGGGGGGGCCAACGTCCTGACTTTC
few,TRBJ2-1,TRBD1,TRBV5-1,CASSFWDRGYNEQFF,TGCGCCAGCAGCTTCTGGGACAGGGGCTACAATGAGCAGTTCTTC
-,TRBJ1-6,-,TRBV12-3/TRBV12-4,CASSWAPNSPLHF,TGTGCCAGCAGTTGGGCCCCCAATTCACCCCTCCACTTT
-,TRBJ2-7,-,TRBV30,CALTFRGHYYEQYF,TGTGCCCTTACTTTTAGGGGTCATTACTACGAGCAGTACTTC
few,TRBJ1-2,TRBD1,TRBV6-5,CASSYSGQGGYTF,TGTGCCAGCAGTTACTCTGGACAGGGAGGCTACACCTTC
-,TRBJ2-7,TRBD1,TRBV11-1,CASSIPGGTGPYEQYF,TGTGCCAGCAGCATACCCGGCGGGACAGGGCCCTACGAGCAGTACTTC
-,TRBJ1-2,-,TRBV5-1,CASSLGGPYGYTF,TGCGCCAGCAGCTTGGGAGGGCCCTATGGCTACACCTTC
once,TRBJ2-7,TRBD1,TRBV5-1,CASSPPGQVSSYEQYF,TGCGCCAGCAGCCCGCCGGGACAGGTTAGCTCCTACGAGCAGTACTTC
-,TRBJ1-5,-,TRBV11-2,CASSLDHNTRQHF,TGTGCCAGCAGCTTAGATCATAACACCCGACAGCATTTT
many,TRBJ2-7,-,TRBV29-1,CSVVSGVEEKQYF,TGCAGCGTTGTATCAGGGGTGGAGGAGAAGCAGTACTTC
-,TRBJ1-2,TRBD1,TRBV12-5,CASGLVLGTGSSGYTF,TGTGCTAGTGGTTTGGTACTAGGGACAGGGTCGTCAGGCTACACCTTC
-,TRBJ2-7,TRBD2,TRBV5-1,CASRVLAGGYEQYF,TGCGCCAGCAGGGTACTAGCGGGAGGTTACGAGCAGTACTTC
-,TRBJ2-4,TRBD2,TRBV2,CASSVSGSGNIQYF,TGTGCCAGCAGTGTTAGCGGGAGCGGAAACATTCAGTACTTC
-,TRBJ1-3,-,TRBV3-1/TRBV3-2,CASSQDRGNTIYF,TGTGCCAGCAGCCAAGATCGCGGCAACACCATATATTTT
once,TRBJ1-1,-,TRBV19,CASSILSQRLNTEAFF,TGTGCCAGTAGTATTTTAAGCCAGCGCCTGAACACTGAAGCTTTCTTT
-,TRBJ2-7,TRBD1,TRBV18,CASSTGQGAYEQYF,TGTGCCAGCTCAACTGGACAGGGGGCCTACGAGCAGTACTTC
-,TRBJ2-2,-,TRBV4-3,CASSQDVGGNTGELFF,TGCGCCAGCAGCCAAGATGTCGGGGGTAACACCGGGGAGCTGTTTTTT
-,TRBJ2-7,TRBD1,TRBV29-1,CSAIPTGLPYEQYF,TGCAGCGCCATACCGACAGGGTTGCCCTACGAGCAGTACTTC
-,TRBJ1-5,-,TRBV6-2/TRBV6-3,CASSHGGLGNQPQHF,TGTGCCAGCAGTCACGGGGGACTCGGCAATCAGCCCCAGCATTTT
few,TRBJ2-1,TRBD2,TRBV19,CASSMGGGFGSYNEQFF,TGTGCCAGTAGCATGGGGGGGGGATTCGGCTCCTACAATGAGCAGTTCTTC
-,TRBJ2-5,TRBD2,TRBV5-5,CATRAGGAQTQYF,TGTGCCACCAGGGCGGGGGGCGCGCAGACCCAGTACTTC
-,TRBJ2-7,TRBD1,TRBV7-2,CASSPGQDFYEQYF,TGTGCCAGCAGTCCCGGACAGGACTTCTACGAGCAGTACTTC
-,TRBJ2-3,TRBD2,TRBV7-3,CASSPRGGWGTDTQYF,TGTGCCAGCAGCCCCCGGGGAGGGTGGGGCACAGATACGCAGTATTTT
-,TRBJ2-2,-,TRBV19,CASSIGTPGELFF,TGTGCCAGTAGTATCGGGACTCCCGGGGAGCTGTTTTTT
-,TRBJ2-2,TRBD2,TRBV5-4,CASSPGLAPPFGTGELFF,TGTGCCAGCAGCCCGGGACTAGCCCCTCCGTTTGGGACCGGGGAGCTGTTTTTT
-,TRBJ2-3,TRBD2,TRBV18,CASSLAGRTDTQYF,TGTGCCAGCTCACTAGCGGGACGCACAGATACGCAGTATTTT
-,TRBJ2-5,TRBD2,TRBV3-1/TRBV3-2,CASSHRAGGTFGTQYF,TGTGCCAGCAGCCATAGAGCGGGAGGAACCTTCGGGACCCAGTACTTC
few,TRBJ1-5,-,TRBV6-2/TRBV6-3,CASSYLQGGNQPQHF,TGTGCCAGCAGTTATTTACAAGGGGGCAATCAGCCCCAGCATTTT
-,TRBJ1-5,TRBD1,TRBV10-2,CASRQGANQPQHF,TGCGCCAGCAGACAGGGGGCTAATCAGCCCCAGCATTTT
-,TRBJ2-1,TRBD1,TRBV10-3,CAISESEQGTSYNEQFF,TGTGCCATCAGTGAGTCGGAACAGGGGACCTCCTACAATGAGCAGTTCTTC